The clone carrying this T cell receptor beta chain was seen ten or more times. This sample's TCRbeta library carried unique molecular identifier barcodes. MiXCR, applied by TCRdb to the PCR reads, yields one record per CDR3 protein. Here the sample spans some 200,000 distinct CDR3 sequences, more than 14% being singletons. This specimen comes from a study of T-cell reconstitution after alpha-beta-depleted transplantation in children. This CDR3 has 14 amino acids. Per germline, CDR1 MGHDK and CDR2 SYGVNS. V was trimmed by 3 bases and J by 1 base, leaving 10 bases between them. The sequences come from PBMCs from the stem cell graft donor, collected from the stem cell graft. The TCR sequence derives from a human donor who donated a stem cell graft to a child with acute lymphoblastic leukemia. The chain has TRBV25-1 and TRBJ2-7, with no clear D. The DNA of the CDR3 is TGTGCCAGCAGTGACCCGACGGAATCCTACGAGCAGTACTTC. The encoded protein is CASSDPTESYEQYF.